Here is one T cell receptor (beta chain) with its context. The sample comes from a study of CD8+CD57+ T cells in acquired aplastic anemia. The wider study: Mean DNA quantity obtained from sorted CD4+ and CD8+ cells was 2.5 to 4 ug.

The authors sequenced patients whose flow cytometry had shown CD8+CD57+ cell expansion. With no exception, the patients had severe acquired aplastic anemia. Genomic DNA constituted the template upon which TCR beta VDJ and CDR3 profiling was performed. TCRdb re-called the reads with MiXCR, one entry per CDR3 protein. This sample has roughly 200,000 distinct CDR3 sequences, with 65% found just once. The CDR3 contains 14 residues. In germline, CDR1 is SGDLS, CDR2 YYNGEE. With 4 bases removed from V and 0 bases from J, the gap between germline ends came to 8 bases. The chain couples TRBV9 to TRBJ2-1; a possible D gene is TRBD1 (5 bases). Sequenced material: sorted CD4+, CD8+, or CD8+CD57+ T cells (not recorded which) from PBMCs. The sequence came from a human donor with aplastic anemia. CDR3 DNA sequence: TGTGCCAGCAGCCAGGGTAGCTCCTACAATGAGCAGTTCTTC. Encoded protein: CASSQGSSYNEQFF.